Listed below are T cell receptor beta chains from one sample, sequenced in a study of T cell repertoires in cytomegalovirus infection. TCRdb reprocessed the reads via MiXCR and lists one record per CDR3 protein. The sample contains about 830,000 distinct CDR3 sequences, less than 35% of which appear only once. These receptors lack a known antigen. Source: cultured CD8+ T cells from PBMCs, taken from culture after CMV antigen stimulation. The source of these receptors is a human donor in good health (CMV status not recorded). Some clones in this sample may be carry-over from other donors' samples. Each CDR3 is given with its conserved first and last residue. A D gene is named only where the DNA matches it firmly. Rows may omit the clone size; those that give it use once, few, many or a size class.

v_call: TRBV7-6; d_call: TRBD2; clone_size: -; j_call: TRBJ2-5; cdr3_nt: TGTGCCAGCAGATTAGGGGAGGGACTTCAACAAGAGACCCAGTACTTC; cdr3_aa: CASRLGEGLQQETQYF
v_call: TRBV4-1; d_call: -; clone_size: many; j_call: TRBJ2-2; cdr3_nt: TGCGCCAGCAGCCAAGTGACAAGGGGGTCCATGACCGGGGAGCTGTTTTTT; cdr3_aa: CASSQVTRGSMTGELFF
v_call: TRBV29-1; d_call: -; clone_size: -; j_call: TRBJ2-3; cdr3_nt: TGCAGCGTTGTCCGCACAGATACGCAGTATTTT; cdr3_aa: CSVVRTDTQYF
v_call: TRBV7-6; d_call: TRBD1; clone_size: many; j_call: TRBJ1-5; cdr3_nt: TGTGCCAGCAGCGCCGGGACAGGGTACGATCAGCCCCAGCATTTT; cdr3_aa: CASSAGTGYDQPQHF
v_call: TRBV6-1; d_call: -; clone_size: few; j_call: TRBJ1-6; cdr3_nt: TGTGCCAGCAGGACGAGTAGCTCCTATAATTCACCCCTCCACTTT; cdr3_aa: CASRTSSSYNSPLHF
v_call: TRBV12-3/TRBV12-4; d_call: -; clone_size: -; j_call: TRBJ1-2; cdr3_nt: TGTGCCAGCAGCCCCGCGGGCGGGATAAACTATGGCTACACCTTC; cdr3_aa: CASSPAGGINYGYTF
v_call: TRBV27; d_call: -; clone_size: few; j_call: TRBJ1-1; cdr3_nt: TGTGCCAGCAGTTTTCAACAGGGTTCGACTGAAGCTTTCTTT; cdr3_aa: CASSFQQGSTEAFF
v_call: TRBV7-8; d_call: -; clone_size: few; j_call: TRBJ2-7; cdr3_nt: TGTGCCAGCAGCTTAGACAAGGGGTGGTACGAGCAGTACTTC; cdr3_aa: CASSLDKGWYEQYF
v_call: TRBV2; d_call: TRBD1; clone_size: -; j_call: TRBJ1-4; cdr3_nt: TGTGCCAGCAGCCCGGGACAGGGTTGGAAACTGTTTTTT; cdr3_aa: CASSPGQGWKLFF
v_call: TRBV7-9; d_call: -; clone_size: few; j_call: TRBJ2-5; cdr3_nt: TGTGCCAGCAGCCCCTTACAGGGAATCCAAGAGACCCAGTACTTC; cdr3_aa: CASSPLQGIQETQYF
v_call: TRBV15; d_call: TRBD1; clone_size: -; j_call: TRBJ1-4; cdr3_nt: TGTGCCACCAGCAGAGGGGGACAGGTTAATGAAAAACTGTTTTTT; cdr3_aa: CATSRGGQVNEKLFF
v_call: TRBV5-1; d_call: -; clone_size: few; j_call: TRBJ2-3; cdr3_nt: TGCGCCAGCAGCTTTCGGGGGACCTACACAGATACGCAGTATTTT; cdr3_aa: CASSFRGTYTDTQYF
v_call: TRBV4-1; d_call: TRBD1; clone_size: -; j_call: TRBJ2-1; cdr3_nt: TGCGCCAGCAGCCCTCGTCCCCCCGGGACAGACTACTACAATGAGCAGTTCTTC; cdr3_aa: CASSPRPPGTDYYNEQFF
v_call: TRBV25-1; d_call: -; clone_size: -; j_call: TRBJ1-4; cdr3_nt: TGTGCCAGCAGTTCACGAAGGGGTTGGGAAAAACTGTTTTTT; cdr3_aa: CASSSRRGWEKLFF
v_call: TRBV24-1; d_call: TRBD1; clone_size: -; j_call: TRBJ2-2; cdr3_nt: TGTGCCACCAGTGACCCCCGCCGGGACAGTAAAAACACCGGGGAGCTGTTTTTT; cdr3_aa: CATSDPRRDSKNTGELFF
v_call: TRBV27; d_call: -; clone_size: few; j_call: TRBJ1-3; cdr3_nt: TGTGCCAGCAGTTCCCCGGGGGCCGGAAACACCATATATTTT; cdr3_aa: CASSSPGAGNTIYF
v_call: TRBV5-6; d_call: -; clone_size: few; j_call: TRBJ1-1; cdr3_nt: TGTGCCAGCAGCGGACAGAACTCTGAAGCTTTCTTT; cdr3_aa: CASSGQNSEAFF
v_call: TRBV11-3; d_call: -; clone_size: many; j_call: TRBJ1-1; cdr3_nt: TGTGCCAGCAGCGGAGGGGCTGGGGGAAACACTGAAGCTTTCTTT; cdr3_aa: CASSGGAGGNTEAFF
v_call: TRBV29-1; d_call: TRBD2; clone_size: few; j_call: TRBJ2-5; cdr3_nt: TGCAGCGTTGAAGATCCCTTACGGGGAGGGCCAGAGACCCAGTACTTC; cdr3_aa: CSVEDPLRGGPETQYF
v_call: TRBV13; d_call: -; clone_size: few; j_call: TRBJ1-6; cdr3_nt: TGTGCCAGCAGCTTAGCTAGGACCGCCGCCGATTCACCCCTCCACTTT; cdr3_aa: CASSLARTAADSPLHF
v_call: TRBV7-7; d_call: -; clone_size: many; j_call: TRBJ1-4; cdr3_nt: TGTGCTAGCAGCTTATCTCCATATGGCACAGGAGACAATGCAACTAATGAAAAACTGTTTTTT; cdr3_aa: CASSLSPYGTGDNATNEKLFF
v_call: TRBV12-5; d_call: TRBD1; clone_size: many; j_call: TRBJ2-3; cdr3_nt: TGTGCTAGTGGTCAAGGGACAGGGCAGTATTTT; cdr3_aa: CASGQGTGQYF
v_call: TRBV7-8; d_call: TRBD1; clone_size: many; j_call: TRBJ2-7; cdr3_nt: TGTGCCAGCAGCTCACGGGACAGGGGACGCGAGCAGTACTTC; cdr3_aa: CASSSRDRGREQYF
v_call: TRBV7-6; d_call: TRBD1; clone_size: many; j_call: TRBJ1-3; cdr3_nt: TGTGCCAGCAGCTCGACCGGGACAGGGGGCTATGGAAACACCATATATTTT; cdr3_aa: CASSSTGTGGYGNTIYF
v_call: TRBV11-3; d_call: TRBD2; clone_size: many; j_call: TRBJ2-1; cdr3_nt: TGTGCCAGCAGCTTATGGGGCAAGCGGGGGGGCTTCTGGGAGCAGTTCTTC; cdr3_aa: CASSLWGKRGGFWEQFF
v_call: TRBV7-6; d_call: TRBD1; clone_size: few; j_call: TRBJ1-1; cdr3_nt: TGTGCCAGCAGCGCGGTGACAGGGTTGGACACTGAAGCTTTCTTT; cdr3_aa: CASSAVTGLDTEAFF
v_call: TRBV7-8; d_call: TRBD1; clone_size: few; j_call: TRBJ2-3; cdr3_nt: TGTGCCAGCAGCTTAAGGGACAGGGGAGAATCCACAGATACGCAGTATTTT; cdr3_aa: CASSLRDRGESTDTQYF
v_call: TRBV5-1; d_call: -; clone_size: few; j_call: TRBJ2-7; cdr3_nt: TGCGCCAGCAGCTTGGGACAGGATATCTCCTACGAGCAGTACTTC; cdr3_aa: CASSLGQDISYEQYF
v_call: TRBV12-3/TRBV12-4; d_call: -; clone_size: -; j_call: TRBJ1-5; cdr3_nt: TGTGCCAGCAGTCCACCGGACAGTCCCAATCAGCCCCAGCATTTT; cdr3_aa: CASSPPDSPNQPQHF
v_call: TRBV7-6; d_call: TRBD2; clone_size: many; j_call: TRBJ2-3; cdr3_nt: TGTGCCAGCAGGGCGACTAGCACTAGCACAGATACGCAGTATTTT; cdr3_aa: CASRATSTSTDTQYF